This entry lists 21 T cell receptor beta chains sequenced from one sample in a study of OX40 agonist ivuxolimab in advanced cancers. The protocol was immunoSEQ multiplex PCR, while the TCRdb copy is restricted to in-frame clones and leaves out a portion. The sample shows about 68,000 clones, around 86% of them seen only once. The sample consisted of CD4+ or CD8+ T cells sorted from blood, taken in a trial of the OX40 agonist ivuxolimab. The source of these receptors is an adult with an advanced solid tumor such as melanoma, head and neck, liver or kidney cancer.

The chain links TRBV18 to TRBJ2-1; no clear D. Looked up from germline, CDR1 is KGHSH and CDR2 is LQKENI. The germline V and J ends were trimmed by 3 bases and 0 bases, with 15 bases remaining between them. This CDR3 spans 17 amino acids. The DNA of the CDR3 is TGTGCCAGCTCACCTCCGAACTCGAGAAGCTCCTACAATGAGCAGTTCTTC. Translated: CASSPPNSRSSYNEQFF.

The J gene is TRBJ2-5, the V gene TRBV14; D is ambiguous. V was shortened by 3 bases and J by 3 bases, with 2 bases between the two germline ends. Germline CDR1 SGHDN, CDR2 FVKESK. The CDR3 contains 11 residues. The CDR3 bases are TGTGCCAGCAGCCAGAAAGAGACCCAGTACTTC. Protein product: CASSQKETQYF.

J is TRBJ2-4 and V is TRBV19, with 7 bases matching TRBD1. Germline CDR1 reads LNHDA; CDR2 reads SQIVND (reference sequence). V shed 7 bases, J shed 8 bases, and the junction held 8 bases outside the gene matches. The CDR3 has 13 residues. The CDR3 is CASNWDSGDIQYF. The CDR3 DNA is TGTGCCAGTAACTGGGACAGCGGAGACATTCAGTACTTC.

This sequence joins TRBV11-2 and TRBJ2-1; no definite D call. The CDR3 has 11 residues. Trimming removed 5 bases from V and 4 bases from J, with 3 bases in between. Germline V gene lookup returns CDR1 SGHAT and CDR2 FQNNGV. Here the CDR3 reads CASSPYNEQFF. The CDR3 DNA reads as TGTGCCAGCAGCCCGTACAATGAGCAGTTCTTC. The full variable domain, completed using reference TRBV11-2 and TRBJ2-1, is EAGVAQSPRYKIIEKRQSVAFWCNPISGHATLYWYQQILGQGPKLLIQFQNNGVVDDSQLPKDRFSAERLKGVDSTLKIQPAKLEDSAVYLCASSPYNEQFFGPGTRLTVL.

The CDR3 sequence: CASSLTGQGGGYTF. The DNA of the CDR3 is TGTGCCAGCAGCTTGACGGGACAGGGCGGGGGCTACACCTTC. This rearrangement joins TRBV7-9 to TRBJ1-2; 9 nucleotides agree with TRBD1. CDR3 length: 14 residues. The V segment lost 3 bases and the J segment 8 bases; nucleotides outside the gene matches: 7. Germline-derived CDR1 and CDR2 are SEHNR and FQNEAQ (reference sequence).

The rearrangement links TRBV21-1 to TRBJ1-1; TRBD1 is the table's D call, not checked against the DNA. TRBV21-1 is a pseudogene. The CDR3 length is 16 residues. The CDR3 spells CASSKKTGPQNTEAFF. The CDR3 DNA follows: TGTGCCAGCAGCAAGAAGACAGGTCCCCAGAACACTGAAGCTTTCTTT.

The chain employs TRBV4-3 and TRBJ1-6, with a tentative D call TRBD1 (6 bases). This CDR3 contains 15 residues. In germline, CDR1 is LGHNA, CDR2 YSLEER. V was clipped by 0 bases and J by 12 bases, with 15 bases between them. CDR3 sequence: CASSQDVDRRRPLHF. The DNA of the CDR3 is TGCGCCAGCAGCCAAGATGTCGACAGGCGGAGACCCCTCCACTTT.

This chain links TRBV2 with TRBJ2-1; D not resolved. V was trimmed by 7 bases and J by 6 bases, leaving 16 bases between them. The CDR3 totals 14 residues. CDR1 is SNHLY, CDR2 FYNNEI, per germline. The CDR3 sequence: CASTVEKVGNEQFF. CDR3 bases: TGTGCCAGCACGGTAGAAAAGGTTGGCAATGAGCAGTTCTTC. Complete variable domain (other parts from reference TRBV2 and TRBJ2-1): EPEVTQTPSHQVTQMGQEVILRCVPISNHLYFYWYRQILGQKVEFLVSFYNNEISEKSEIFDDQFSVERPDGSNFTLKIRSTKLEDSAMYFCASTVEKVGNEQFFGPGTRLTVL.

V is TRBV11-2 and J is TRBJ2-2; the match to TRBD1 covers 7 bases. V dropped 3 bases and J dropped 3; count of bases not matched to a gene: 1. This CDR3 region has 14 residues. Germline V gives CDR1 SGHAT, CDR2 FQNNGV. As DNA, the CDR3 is TGTGCCAGCAGCTTCACAGGGGACACCGGGGAGCTGTTTTTT. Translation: CASSFTGDTGELFF. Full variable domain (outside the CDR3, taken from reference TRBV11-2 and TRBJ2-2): EAGVAQSPRYKIIEKRQSVAFWCNPISGHATLYWYQQILGQGPKLLIQFQNNGVVDDSQLPKDRFSAERLKGVDSTLKIQPAKLEDSAVYLCASSFTGDTGELFFGEGSRLTVL.

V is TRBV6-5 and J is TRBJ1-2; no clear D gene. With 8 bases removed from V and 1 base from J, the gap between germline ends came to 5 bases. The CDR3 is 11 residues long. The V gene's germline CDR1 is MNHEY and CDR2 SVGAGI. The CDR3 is CASVNNYGYTF. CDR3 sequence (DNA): TGTGCCAGCGTCAATAACTATGGCTACACCTTC.

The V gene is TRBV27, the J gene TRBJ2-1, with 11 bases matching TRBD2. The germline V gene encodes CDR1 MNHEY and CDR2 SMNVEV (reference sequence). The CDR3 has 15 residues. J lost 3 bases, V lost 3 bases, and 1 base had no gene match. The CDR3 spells CASSFLAGGYNEQFF. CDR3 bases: TGTGCCAGCAGTTTTCTAGCGGGAGGCTACAATGAGCAGTTCTTC.

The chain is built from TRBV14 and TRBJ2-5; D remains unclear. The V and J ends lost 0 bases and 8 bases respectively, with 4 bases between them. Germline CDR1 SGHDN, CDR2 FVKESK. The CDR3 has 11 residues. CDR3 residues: CASSQDKTQYF. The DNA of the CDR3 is TGTGCCAGCAGCCAAGATAAAACCCAGTACTTC.

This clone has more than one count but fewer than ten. The CDR3 DNA reads TGCGCCAGCAGCCAAGAAGCGGGAGGGCAATACGAGCAGTACTTC. Residues: CASSQEAGGQYEQYF. V usage is TRBV4-3 and J usage is TRBJ2-7; 10 nucleotides line up with TRBD2. The CDR3 sequence is 15 residues long. Germline V gene sequence: CDR1 LGHNA, CDR2 YSLEER. V shed 0 bases, J shed 4 bases, and the junction held 3 bases outside the gene matches.

The CDR3 region is CASSELHFIPYF. The CDR3 bases are TGTGCCAGCAGTGAATTGCACTTTATACCTTACTTC. The V gene is TRBV6-1, the J gene TRBJ2-5; D gene uncertain. This CDR3 has 12 amino acids. Between the trimmed V and J ends, which lost 2 bases and 14 bases, there was a span of 15 bases. The germline gives CDR1 MNHNS, CDR2 SASEGT.

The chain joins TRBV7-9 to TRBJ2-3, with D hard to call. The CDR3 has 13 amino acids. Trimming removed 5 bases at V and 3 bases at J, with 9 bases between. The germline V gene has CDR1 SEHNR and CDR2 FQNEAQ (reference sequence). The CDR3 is CASSRTDTDTQYF. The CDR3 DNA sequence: TGTGCCAGCAGCCGTACTGATACAGATACGCAGTATTTT.

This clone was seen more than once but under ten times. CDR3 DNA sequence: TGTGCCAGCTCACAGGACAGCTTGAACACTGAAGCTTTCTTT. Translated: CASSQDSLNTEAFF. The V and J genes are TRBV18 and TRBJ1-1, with a possible D match to TRBD1 (6 bases). Germline CDR1 KGHSH, CDR2 LQKENI. V lost 4 bases and J 0 bases, leaving 9 bases between the germline ends. The CDR3 is 14 residues long.

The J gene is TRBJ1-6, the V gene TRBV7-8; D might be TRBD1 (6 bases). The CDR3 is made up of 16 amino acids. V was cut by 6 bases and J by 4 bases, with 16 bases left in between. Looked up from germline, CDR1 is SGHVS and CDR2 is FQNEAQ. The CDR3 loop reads CASRPTRQAYNSPLHF. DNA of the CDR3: TGTGCCAGCAGACCTACCAGACAGGCTTATAATTCACCCCTCCACTTT.

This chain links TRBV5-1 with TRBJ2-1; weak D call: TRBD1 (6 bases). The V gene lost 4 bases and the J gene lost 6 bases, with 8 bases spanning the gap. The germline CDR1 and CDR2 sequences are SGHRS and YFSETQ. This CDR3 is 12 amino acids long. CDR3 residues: CASSVRGNEQFF. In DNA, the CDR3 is TGCGCCAGCAGCGTCAGGGGCAATGAGCAGTTCTTC.

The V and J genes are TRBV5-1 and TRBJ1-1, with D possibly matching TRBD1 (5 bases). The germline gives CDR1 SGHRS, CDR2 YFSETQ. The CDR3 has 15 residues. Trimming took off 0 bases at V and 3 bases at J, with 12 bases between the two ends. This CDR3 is CASSLVVGRDTEAFF. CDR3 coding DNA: TGCGCCAGCAGCTTGGTAGTCGGCAGGGACACTGAAGCTTTCTTT. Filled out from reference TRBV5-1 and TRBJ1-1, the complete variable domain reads KAGVTQTPRYLIKTRGQQVTLSCSPISGHRSVSWYQQTPGQGLQFLFEYFSETQRNKGNFPGRFSGRQFSNSRSEMNVSTLELGDSALYLCASSLVVGRDTEAFFGQGTRLTVV.

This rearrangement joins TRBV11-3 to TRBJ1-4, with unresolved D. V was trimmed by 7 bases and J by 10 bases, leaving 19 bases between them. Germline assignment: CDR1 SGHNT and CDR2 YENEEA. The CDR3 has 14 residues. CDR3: CASTDGFEPIKLFF. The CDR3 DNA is TGTGCCAGCACCGACGGTTTTGAGCCTATAAAACTGTTTTTT.

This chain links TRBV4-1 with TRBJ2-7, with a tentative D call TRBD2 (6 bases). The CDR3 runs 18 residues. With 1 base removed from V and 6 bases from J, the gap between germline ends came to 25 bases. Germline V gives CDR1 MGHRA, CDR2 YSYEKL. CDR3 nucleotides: TGCGCCAGCAGCCAAGTCCCGGGGCCCCTCTATCGGAGGGCCGAGCAGTACTTC. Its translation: CASSQVPGPLYRRAEQYF.